Shown below are 22 T cell receptor beta chains from a single sample sequenced in a study of cytomegalovirus exposure and HLA in healthy donors. It was with 60 Vbeta and 13 Jbeta primers that the PCR ran. Only in-frame clones appear in the TCRdb table, and some are missing; sequencing was by immunoSEQ multiplex PCR. This sample has around 180,000 clones; 84% occur once, and the top ten carry around 4.8%. The sample taken for sequencing was PBMCs. These receptors were obtained from a girl between 5 and 17 years old in good health and CMV-seropositive.

The chain has TRBV10-3 and TRBJ2-2, with TRBD2 matching over 9 bases. The CDR3 is 17 residues long. Per germline, CDR1 ENHRY and CDR2 SYGVKD. J lost 5 bases, V lost 4 bases, and 11 bases had no gene match. The CDR3 bases are TGTGCCATCAGTGCCTGGCGGGGGGGCCGGGGAACCGGGGAGCTGTTTTTT. This gives the protein CAISAWRGGRGTGELFF.

The CDR3 sequence is CASGLPTRGDRGYEQYF. The CDR3 nucleotides are TGTGCTAGTGGTTTGCCCACACGAGGGGACAGGGGTTACGAGCAGTACTTC. The chain couples TRBV12-5 to TRBJ2-7; TRBD1 matches 10 bases. This CDR3 spans 17 amino acids. Germline-derived CDR1 and CDR2 are LGHNT and FRNRAP. The V segment lost 2 bases and the J segment 4 bases; nucleotides outside the gene matches: 11.

The chain carries TRBV7-9 and TRBJ2-7; 10 bases match TRBD1. The CDR3 consists of 16 residues. J gave up 2 bases and V 5 bases, and 9 bases lay outside the gene matches. Germline lookup yields CDR1 SEHNR and CDR2 FQNEAQ (reference sequence). The CDR3 reads CASSPRTGTGAYEQYF. The CDR3 DNA reads as TGTGCCAGCAGCCCGCGAACCGGGACAGGGGCCTACGAGCAGTACTTC.

CDR3 amino acids: CASSSSGGVYTQYF. The CDR3 DNA reads TGTGCCAGCAGCTCTAGCGGGGGGGTGTATACGCAGTATTTT. The V call is TRBV7-9, the J call TRBJ2-3; 12 bases agree with TRBD2. CDR1 is SEHNR, CDR2 FQNEAQ, per germline (reference sequence). The CDR3 spans 14 residues. V was pared by 4 bases and J by 7 bases, with 3 bases of the junction left unmatched. Supplemented by reference TRBV7-9 and TRBJ2-3, the full variable domain reads DTGVSQNPRHKITKRGQNVTFRCDPISEHNRLYWYRQTLGQGPEFLTYFQNEAQLEKSRLLSDRFSAERPKGSFSTLEIQRTEQGDSAMYLCASSSSGGVYTQYFGPGTRLTVL.

The V gene is TRBV4-2, the J gene TRBJ1-4; D not certain. The CDR3 consists of 13 residues. Trimming stripped 0 bases from V and 8 bases from J, with 7 bases between. Germline V lookup: CDR1 LGHNA, CDR2 YNFKEQ. The CDR3 here is CASSQDLSEKLFF. The DNA of the CDR3 is TGTGCCAGCAGCCAAGACCTGTCCGAAAAACTGTTTTTT.

This clone came up a few times. This CDR3 is CASSADAGTSRNEQFF. For the CDR3, the DNA is TGTGCCAGCAGCGCTGACGCCGGGACTAGCCGAAATGAGCAGTTCTTC. The rearrangement joins TRBV9 to TRBJ2-1; 9 bases map to TRBD2. CDR3 size: 16 residues. V shed 3 bases, J shed 7 bases, and the junction held 11 bases outside the gene matches. The germline V gene has CDR1 SGDLS and CDR2 YYNGEE.

This chain's CDR3 is CASSGQRETYYNEQFF. The CDR3, as DNA: TGTGCCAGCAGCGGCCAGCGGGAGACATACTACAATGAGCAGTTCTTC. The chain links TRBV13 to TRBJ2-1, with TRBD2 identical over 8 bases. After removal of 5 bases from V and 3 bases from J, the junction contained 9 bases not matched to a gene. This CDR3 region has 16 residues. The V gene's germline CDR1 is PRHDT and CDR2 FYEKMQ (reference sequence).

Comments on this clone: At the DNA level, this CDR3 is encoded by other sequences in the same sample as well. The rearrangement joins TRBV9 to TRBJ1-3; maybe TRBD1 (5 bases). V was clipped by 2 bases and J by 3 bases, with 12 bases between them. CDR3 size: 15 residues. CDR1 SGDLS and CDR2 YYNGEE come from the germline V gene. The CDR3 DNA reads as TGTGCCAGCAGCGTCCAGGGTTCGAGTGGAAACACCATATATTTT. It translates to CASSVQGSSGNTIYF.

J is TRBJ1-3 and V is TRBV19; no firm D call. This CDR3 is 16 amino acids long. CDR1 and CDR2 (germline): LNHDA, SQIVND (reference sequence). The germline V and J ends were trimmed by 3 bases and 0 bases, with 12 bases remaining between them. The chain's CDR3 is CASSMVVTSSGNTIYF. CDR3 in DNA: TGTGCCAGTAGTATGGTTGTCACCAGCTCTGGAAACACCATATATTTT.

CDR3 nucleotide sequence: TGTGCCAGCAGCCGGACAGGGGACTCCTACGAGCAGTACTTC. It yields the protein CASSRTGDSYEQYF. The V call is TRBV7-9, the J call TRBJ2-7; 9 bases are shared with TRBD1. The CDR3 totals 14 residues. J lost 0 bases, V lost 5 bases, and 2 bases had no gene match. CDR1 and CDR2 from the germline V gene are SEHNR and FQNEAQ (reference sequence).

The chain combines TRBV5-1 with TRBJ2-7; TRBD2 is a possible D gene (6 bases). V lost 0 bases and J 4 bases, leaving 8 bases between the germline ends. The CDR3 length is 13 residues. Germline loops: CDR1 SGHRS, CDR2 YFSETQ. CDR3 sequence reads: CASSLDGRYEQYF. The CDR3 bases are TGCGCCAGCAGCTTGGACGGGAGATACGAGCAGTACTTC.

This chain connects TRBV6-1 to TRBJ1-3; TRBD1 aligns across 7 bases. The trim removed 9 bases at V and 0 bases at J, leaving 5 bases unmatched. Per germline, CDR1 MNHNS and CDR2 SASEGT. The CDR3 contains 14 residues. CDR3 sequence reads: CARGTDRSGNTIYF. CDR3 bases: TGTGCCAGGGGGACAGATCGCTCTGGAAACACCATATATTTT.

This clone was detected only once. V gene TRBV29-1 combines with J gene TRBJ1-2, with no clear D. Trimming stripped 4 bases from V and 1 base from J, with 7 bases between. There are 12 residues in the CDR3. Germline loops: CDR1 SQVTM, CDR2 ANQGSEA. The CDR3 DNA follows: TGCAGCGTTGTTCGCGGTAACTATGGCTACACCTTC. This codes for CSVVRGNYGYTF.

V usage is TRBV29-1 and J usage is TRBJ1-2; D is perhaps TRBD1 (5 bases). The germline V gene has CDR1 SQVTM and CDR2 ANQGSEA. V dropped 0 bases and J dropped 3 bases, with 8 bases sitting between them. CDR3 length equals 13 residues. This chain's CDR3 is CSVEDRDYYGYTF. The CDR3 coding sequence is TGCAGCGTTGAAGACAGGGACTACTATGGCTACACCTTC.

The gene calls are TRBV4-1 and TRBJ1-1, with 7 bases that match TRBD1. V trimming: 1 base; J trimming: 6 bases; junction bases outside the gene matches: 5. Per the germline V gene, CDR1 is MGHRA and CDR2 is YSYEKL. The CDR3 is 14 amino acids. As DNA, the CDR3 is TGCGCCAGCAGCCAAGGTTTCAGGGGGTCTGAAGCTTTCTTT. Protein: CASSQGFRGSEAFF.

The rearrangement uses TRBV10-3 and TRBJ1-6; D may be TRBD1 (6 bases). The V gene lost 7 bases and the J gene lost 8 bases, with 15 bases spanning the gap. The V gene's germline CDR1 is ENHRY and CDR2 SYGVKD. The CDR3 is 14 residues long. Written as DNA, the CDR3 is TGTGCCATCAAGGACAGACTGGGGGATTCACCCCTCCACTTT. Encoded protein: CAIKDRLGDSPLHF.

V and J are TRBV2 and TRBJ1-3; 9 bases agree with TRBD1. The germline CDR1 and CDR2 sequences are SNHLY and FYNNEI. The CDR3 has 15 amino acids. Trimming removed 1 base from V and 2 bases from J; junction bases left unmatched: 0. The CDR3 is CASSEGQGAGNTIYF. Here the CDR3 DNA reads TGTGCCAGCAGTGAAGGACAGGGGGCTGGAAACACCATATATTTT.

This chain links TRBV5-8 with TRBJ2-7; 8 bases line up with TRBD1. Germline V CDR1 and CDR2: SGHTS, YDEGEE. J was trimmed by 6 bases and V by 2 bases; bases with no gene match: 7. This CDR3 is 14 amino acids long. The CDR3 sequence: CASSLGQGGREQYF. CDR3 DNA: TGTGCCAGCAGCTTAGGACAGGGAGGTCGCGAGCAGTACTTC.

The gene calls are TRBV6-1 and TRBJ1-4; D perhaps matches TRBD1 (5 bases). The V gene lost 2 bases and the J gene lost 7 bases, with 14 bases spanning the gap. Germline CDR1 and CDR2: MNHNS and SASEGT. The CDR3 has 15 residues. CDR3 bases: TGTGCCAGCAGTGAATATGATACAGGTGCTGAAAAACTGTTTTTT. It translates to CASSEYDTGAEKLFF.

The chain employs TRBV7-3 and TRBJ1-1; D is unresolved. The V and J ends lost 2 bases and 5 bases respectively, with 9 bases between them. Germline V CDR1 and CDR2: SGHTA, FQGTGA. The CDR3 is made up of 13 amino acids. The CDR3 loop is CASSLSGTTEAFF. Here the CDR3 DNA reads TGTGCCAGCAGCTTATCAGGAACTACTGAAGCTTTCTTT.

This chain joins TRBV9 and TRBJ1-1; no firm D call. The ends were cut back, 3 bases at V and 1 base at J, with 7 bases in the middle. CDR1 and CDR2 (germline): SGDLS, YYNGEE. The CDR3 totals 13 residues. The CDR3 loop reads CASSGDTNTEAFF. As DNA, the CDR3 is TGTGCCAGCAGCGGAGACACGAACACTGAAGCTTTCTTT.

The J gene is TRBJ1-1, the V gene TRBV30; weak D call: TRBD1 (6 bases). The CDR3 runs 14 residues. The V gene's germline CDR1 is GTSNPN and CDR2 SVGIG (reference sequence). V was clipped by 2 bases and J by 0 bases, with 10 bases between them. The CDR3 DNA reads as TGTGCCTGGAGTAAGTGGACAGTGAACACTGAAGCTTTCTTT. Translating it yields CAWSKWTVNTEAFF.